This T cell receptor (beta chain) emerged from a study of human T cells and chemical hapten exposure. Background on the study: The patients, most of them female, presented with alopecia areata, totalis or universalis.

Individual cDNA molecules (in the library) carried attached unique molecular identifiers. TCRdb recomputed calls from the RACE reads with MiXCR, one row per CDR3 protein. The repertoire consists of 95,000 or so distinct CDR3 sequences, with about 10% occurring once and the leading ten covering 2.5% to 4%. Overall study results and limits: Among TCRs, those above 1 in 1000 frequency were unaffected by DPC sensitization.

The CDR3 totals 16 residues. V was pared by 7 bases and J by 10 bases, with 19 bases of the junction left unmatched. CDR1 and CDR2 from the germline V gene are MNHEY and SMNVEV (reference sequence). In its sample, this clonotype was seen many times. Its antigen is currently unknown. Sample time point: patch test 2, 6 weeks after DPC sensitization. Treatment indicated: therapeutic diphenylcyclopropenone sensitization with weekly scalp DPC. Unfractionated whole blood was the source of the extracted total RNA. The clonotype originates from a middle-aged woman with alopecia areata. Some clones in this sample may be carry-over from other donors' samples. The chain couples TRBV27 to TRBJ1-1, with 9 nucleotides matching TRBD1. Source: whole blood, taken in connection with sensitization to the hapten diphenylcyclopropenone (DPC). The CDR3 sequence is CASNPGTGLGNLVAFF. The CDR3 DNA is TGTGCCAGCAACCCCGGGACAGGGTTGGGAAACCTCGTAGCTTTCTTT.